These 29 T cell receptor beta chains came from one sample sequenced in a study of T cells in Graves' hyperthyroidism and ophthalmopathy. TCR beta CDR3 regions were amplified from RNA transcripts. TCR CDR3 regions were first amplified by RT-PCR with HTBI primers. TCRdb re-called the multiplex PCR reads with MiXCR, one entry per CDR3 protein. The profile shows 300,000 to 350,000 distinct CDR3 sequences, 14% of them singletons. Source material: blood. Receptor source: a woman between 25 and 40 years old with Graves' hyperthyroidism.

Of note for this clonotype: Germline and junction disagree at one end, which may indicate a read error. The chain links TRBV11-2 to TRBJ1-3, with a tentative D call TRBD1 (6 bases). CDR1 is SGHAT and CDR2 is FQNNGV in the germline V gene. The CDR3 is 15 residues long. The chain's CDR3 is CASSLHQGSGSTIYF. The CDR3 bases are TGTGCCAGCAGCTTACACCAGGGGTCTGGAAGCACCATATATTTT.

This clonotype was counted many times. The chain links TRBV20-1 to TRBJ2-7, with D possibly matching TRBD2 (5 bases). This CDR3 has 15 residues. V was trimmed by 6 bases and J by 0 bases, leaving 18 bases between them. Germline V lookup: CDR1 DFQATT, CDR2 SNEGSKA (reference sequence). CDR3 in amino acids: CSAPRAGRSSYEQYF. The CDR3, as DNA: TGCAGTGCCCCGAGGGCAGGCCGGAGCTCCTACGAGCAGTACTTC.

This clonotype was recorded many times. The V call is TRBV5-4, the J call TRBJ2-1, with D hard to call. V was trimmed by 7 bases and J by 6 bases, leaving 8 bases between them. This CDR3 contains 11 residues. Germline V gives CDR1 SGHNT, CDR2 YYREEE (reference sequence). The CDR3 DNA sequence: TGTGCCAGCTGGCAGACCAATGAGCAGTTCTTC. This gives the protein CASWQTNEQFF.

The chain combines TRBV4-2 with TRBJ2-5; 8 nucleotides agree with TRBD2. Germline CDR1 reads LGHNA; CDR2 reads YNFKEQ. The CDR3 loop spans 15 amino acids. Trimming removed 0 bases from V and 5 bases from J; junction bases left unmatched: 5. CDR3 residues: CASSQDFGGGETQYF. CDR3 nucleotide sequence: TGTGCCAGCAGCCAAGATTTCGGGGGGGGGGAGACCCAGTACTTC.

This clonotype was seen repeatedly, ten times or more. The chain employs TRBV28 and TRBJ2-3; weak D call: TRBD1 (6 bases). Trimming shortened V by 5 bases and J by 0 bases, and 12 bases separated the two germline ends. CDR3 length: 15 residues. Germline loops: CDR1 MDHEN, CDR2 SYDVKM. DNA for the CDR3: TGTGCCAGCAGTAAACAGGGCGCTAGCACAGATACGCAGTATTTT. Its protein is CASSKQGASTDTQYF.

There are a few counts of this clonotype. The chain couples TRBV12-5 to TRBJ2-1; 11 nucleotides agree with TRBD2. This CDR3 is built from 16 residues. V lost 9 bases and J lost 5; bases outside the gene matches: 12. Germline V gene sequence: CDR1 LGHNT, CDR2 FRNRAP. The CDR3 DNA is TGTGCTAGCCCGTCCCCCGGACTAGCGGGTGACAATGAGCAGTTCTTC. Its translation: CASPSPGLAGDNEQFF.

The chain is built from TRBV12-3 or TRBV12-4 and TRBJ2-5, with unresolved D. The CDR3 runs to 14 residues. The ends were cut back, 2 bases at V and 0 bases at J, with 7 bases in the middle. The CDR3 DNA reads as TGTGCCAGCAGTTTAAGAGGAAACCAAGAGACCCAGTACTTC. This codes for CASSLRGNQETQYF.

This clonotype was seen repeatedly, ten times or more. This chain uses TRBV12-3 or TRBV12-4 with TRBJ1-1, with D unresolved. This CDR3 contains 11 residues. V lost 3 bases to trimming and J lost 11 bases, with 10 bases between them. The CDR3 sequence is CASSFGVDAFF. The CDR3 DNA reads TGTGCCAGCAGTTTTGGGGTTGATGCTTTCTTT.

This clonotype was counted between two and nine times. The rearrangement joins TRBV6-1 to TRBJ2-5; D perhaps matches TRBD1 (6 bases). The length of the CDR3 is 13 residues. Germline V lookup: CDR1 MNHNS, CDR2 SASEGT. V lost 10 bases, J lost 3 bases, and 15 bases lay in between. Here the CDR3 reads CAIRQDIEETQYF. The CDR3 region has the DNA TGTGCCATACGACAGGATATTGAAGAGACCCAGTACTTC.

The V call is TRBV18, the J call TRBJ2-5, with D unresolved. V lost 6 bases, J lost 2 bases, and 13 bases lay in between. The germline CDR1 and CDR2 sequences are KGHSH and LQKENI. The CDR3 extends over 14 amino acids. The CDR3 spells CASSLTVKQETQYF. For the CDR3, the DNA is TGTGCCAGCTCCCTCACCGTAAAGCAAGAGACCCAGTACTTC.

The V gene is TRBV4-1, the J gene TRBJ2-5, with D possibly matching TRBD2 (5 bases). The V end was cut by 2 bases, the J end by 4 bases, with 23 bases between. Looked up from germline, CDR1 is MGHRA and CDR2 is YSYEKL. CDR3 length equals 18 residues. This CDR3 is CASSQSLHTGRSGETQYF. The CDR3 DNA sequence: TGCGCCAGCAGCCAATCCCTGCATACGGGAAGGTCAGGAGAGACCCAGTACTTC.

This clonotype came up a few times. The V gene is TRBV30, the J gene TRBJ1-2, with a possible D match to TRBD1 (5 bases). Germline assignment: CDR1 GTSNPN and CDR2 SVGIG (reference sequence). The CDR3 length is 13 residues. V was trimmed by 4 bases and J by 4 bases, leaving 13 bases between them. The CDR3 nucleotides are TGTGCCTGGAAAACCAGGGCGGTCTATGGCTACACCTTC. Its protein is CAWKTRAVYGYTF.

At least ten counts were recorded for this clonotype. The V and J genes are TRBV27 and TRBJ1-1; 7 nucleotides match TRBD1. The CDR3 sequence is 13 residues long. Germline V gene data show CDR1 as MNHEY and CDR2 as SMNVEV (reference sequence). V dropped 8 bases and J dropped 2; count of bases not matched to a gene: 5. CDR3 sequence (DNA): TGTGCCAGCTACAGGGGCTACAACACTGAAGCTTTCTTT. As protein: CASYRGYNTEAFF.

This clonotype was observed many times. J is TRBJ2-7 and V is TRBV7-9; maybe TRBD2 (5 bases). Trimming took off 7 bases at V and 2 bases at J, with 12 bases between the two ends. The germline CDR1 and CDR2 sequences are SEHNR and FQNEAQ (reference sequence). The CDR3 spans 13 residues. The CDR3 is CASMGFGTYEQYF. DNA of the CDR3: TGTGCCAGCATGGGGTTCGGGACCTACGAGCAGTACTTC. The full variable domain, completed using reference TRBV7-9 and TRBJ2-7, is DTGVSQNPRHKITKRGQNVTFRCDPISEHNRLYWYRQTLGQGPEFLTYFQNEAQLEKSRLLSDRFSAERPKGSFSTLEIQRTEQGDSAMYLCASMGFGTYEQYFGPGTRLTVT.

This clonotype was counted at least ten times. V and J are TRBV7-9 and TRBJ2-7; a weak D match, TRBD1 (6 bases). Trimming cost V 7 bases and J 2 bases, with 18 bases left between them. Germline CDR1 reads SEHNR; CDR2 reads FQNEAQ (reference sequence). The length of the CDR3 is 15 residues. The CDR3 region has the DNA TGTGCCAGCACCCTAGGGGGAGCTGTACCCTACGAGCAGTACTTC. Amino acids: CASTLGGAVPYEQYF.

The chain links TRBV5-1 to TRBJ2-1; D possibly matches TRBD1 or TRBD2 (5 bases each). The germline gives CDR1 SGHRS, CDR2 YFSETQ. CDR3 length: 14 residues. V shed 9 bases and J shed 8 bases, with 21 bases lying between them. CDR3 sequence: CATNGTGAQDEQFF. The CDR3 nucleotides read TGCGCCACCAACGGGACCGGGGCCCAGGATGAGCAGTTCTTC.

The table lists this clonotype with many counts. The rearrangement links TRBV7-6 to TRBJ2-1, with 11 bases lining up with TRBD1. Germline V gives CDR1 SGHVS, CDR2 FNYEAQ. The CDR3 is made up of 14 amino acids. Trimming cost V 3 bases and J 10 bases; bases outside gene matches: 5. In nucleotides, the CDR3 is TGTGCCAGCAGCTTCGGACAGGGGGCAAAGGAGCAGTTCTTC. It yields the protein CASSFGQGAKEQFF.

This clonotype has more than one count but fewer than ten. The chain uses TRBV29-1 and TRBJ1-2; TRBD1 is a possible D gene (5 bases). Per germline, CDR1 SQVTM and CDR2 ANQGSEA. The CDR3 runs to 11 residues. The V and J ends lost 7 bases and 8 bases respectively, with 14 bases between them. The CDR3: CSAESGGGYTF. CDR3 coding DNA: TGCAGCGCCGAGTCGGGGGGAGGCTACACCTTC.

This sequence joins TRBV6-1 and TRBJ2-2; 10 nucleotides agree with TRBD1. There are 14 residues in the CDR3. The germline CDR1 and CDR2 sequences are MNHNS and SASEGT. V shed 4 bases and J 7 bases; nucleotides not matched to a gene: 3. The CDR3 loop is CASSGQGAGGELFF. CDR3 sequence (DNA): TGTGCCAGCAGTGGACAGGGGGCGGGCGGGGAGCTGTTTTTT.

In its sample, this clonotype was seen many times. J is TRBJ2-7 and V is TRBV2, with D possibly called TRBD1 or TRBD2 (5 bases each). V lost 6 bases and J lost 4, with 16 bases in between. Germline CDR1 SNHLY, CDR2 FYNNEI. The CDR3 has 14 amino acids. In DNA form, the CDR3 reads TGTGCCAGCAGCCTAGACGGGGCACTTTACGAGCAGTACTTC. Protein sequence: CASSLDGALYEQYF.

This clonotype was picked up many times. This rearrangement joins TRBV6-6 to TRBJ2-7; 7 bases agree with TRBD1. Trimming cost V 0 bases and J 3 bases; bases outside gene matches: 2. The CDR3 totals 14 residues. CDR1 is MNHNY and CDR2 is SVGAGI in the germline V gene (reference sequence). The CDR3 region is CASSYSGQNYEQYF. CDR3 bases: TGTGCCAGCAGTTACTCGGGACAGAACTACGAGCAGTACTTC.

This clonotype was detected a few times. V usage is TRBV2 and J usage is TRBJ2-2, with a weak D call TRBD2 (6 bases). The CDR3 is 15 amino acids. The V gene lost 1 base and the J gene lost 0 bases, with 6 bases spanning the gap. Germline CDR1 is SNHLY and CDR2 is FYNNEI. The CDR3 bases are TGTGCCAGCAGTGAAGGGACTACGAACACCGGGGAGCTGTTTTTT. As protein: CASSEGTTNTGELFF.

In this sample, this clonotype turned up a few times. V usage is TRBV2 and J usage is TRBJ2-1; 7 nucleotides line up with TRBD2. Looked up from germline, CDR1 is SNHLY and CDR2 is FYNNEI. V lost 7 bases, J lost 4 bases, and 10 bases stayed unmatched. This CDR3 contains 15 residues. CDR3 sequence reads: CASKNGLDLYNEQFF. In nucleotides, the CDR3 is TGTGCCAGCAAGAACGGACTAGACCTTTACAATGAGCAGTTCTTC. Based on the CDR3 plus reference TRBV2 and TRBJ2-1, the full variable domain is EPEVTQTPSHQVTQMGQEVILRCVPISNHLYFYWYRQILGQKVEFLVSFYNNEISEKSEIFDDQFSVERPDGSNFTLKIRSTKLEDSAMYFCASKNGLDLYNEQFFGPGTRLTVL.

This chain joins TRBV6-1 and TRBJ2-1, with a possible D match to TRBD1 (6 bases). Trimming cost V 6 bases and J 10 bases, with 16 bases left between them. Per the germline V gene, CDR1 is MNHNS and CDR2 is SASEGT. This CDR3 comprises 13 residues. DNA for the CDR3: TGTGCCAGCAGCCCCAGTGGGGGCAAGGAGCAGTTCTTC. As protein: CASSPSGGKEQFF.

The chain uses TRBV27 and TRBJ2-5, with D possibly TRBD2 on 6 matching bases. The ends were cut back, 3 bases at V and 5 bases at J, with 13 bases in the middle. The CDR3 is made up of 14 amino acids. Germline CDR1 is MNHEY and CDR2 is SMNVEV (reference sequence). The CDR3 DNA is TGTGCCAGCAGTTTGGGGACTGCGGCGGAGACCCAGTACTTC. It translates to CASSLGTAAETQYF.

This clonotype was seen at least ten times. The chain carries TRBV4-3 and TRBJ2-5, with 9 bases identical to TRBD2. The CDR3 consists of 16 residues. V was clipped by 1 base and J by 4 bases; unmatched bases: 7. CDR1 LGHNA and CDR2 YSLEER come from the germline V gene. CDR3 coding DNA: TGCGCCAGCAGCCAAGTTAGCGGGAGTTTTCGAGAGACCCAGTACTTC. Translating it yields CASSQVSGSFRETQYF.

The chain joins TRBV19 to TRBJ1-6, with 9 bases matching TRBD1. V was pared by 5 bases and J by 5 bases, with 7 bases of the junction left unmatched. CDR3 size: 16 residues. Germline CDR1 is LNHDA and CDR2 is SQIVND (reference sequence). Here the CDR3 reads CASSLTGGANNSPLHF. As DNA, the CDR3 is TGTGCCAGTAGTCTTACAGGGGGCGCGAATAATTCACCCCTCCACTTT.

This clonotype was seen ten or more times. The genes are TRBV6-1 and TRBJ1-5; D gene unclear. Trimming stripped 8 bases from V and 6 bases from J, with 14 bases between. The CDR3 contains 13 residues. Germline V gives CDR1 MNHNS, CDR2 SASEGT. The CDR3 region has the DNA TGTGCCAGCGGCGGTAGTGGATCTCAGCCCCAGCATTTT. It is translated as CASGGSGSQPQHF.

V usage is TRBV20-1 and J usage is TRBJ1-4; the D gene is possibly TRBD1 (5 bases). Trimming removed 0 bases from V and 4 bases from J, with 18 bases in between. This CDR3 region has 17 residues. Germline lookup yields CDR1 DFQATT and CDR2 SNEGSKA (reference sequence). CDR3 residues: CSARDSQGFYINEKLFF. As DNA, the CDR3 is TGCAGTGCTAGAGATTCCCAGGGTTTCTATATTAATGAAAAACTGTTTTTT.